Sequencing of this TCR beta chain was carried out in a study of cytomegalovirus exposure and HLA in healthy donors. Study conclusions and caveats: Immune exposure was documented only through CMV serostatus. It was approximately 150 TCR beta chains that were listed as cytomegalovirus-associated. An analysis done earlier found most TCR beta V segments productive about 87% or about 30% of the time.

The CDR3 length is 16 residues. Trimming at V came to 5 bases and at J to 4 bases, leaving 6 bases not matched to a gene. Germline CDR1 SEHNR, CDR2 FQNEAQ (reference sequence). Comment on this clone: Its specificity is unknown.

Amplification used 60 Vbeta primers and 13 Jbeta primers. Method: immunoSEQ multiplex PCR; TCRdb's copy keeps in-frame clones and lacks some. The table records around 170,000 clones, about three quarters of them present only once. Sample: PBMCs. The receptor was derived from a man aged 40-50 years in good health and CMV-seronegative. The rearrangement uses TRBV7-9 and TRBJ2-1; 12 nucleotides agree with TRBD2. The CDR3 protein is CASSPRTSGIYNEQFF. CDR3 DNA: TGTGCCAGCAGCCCCCGGACTAGCGGGATTTACAATGAGCAGTTCTTC.